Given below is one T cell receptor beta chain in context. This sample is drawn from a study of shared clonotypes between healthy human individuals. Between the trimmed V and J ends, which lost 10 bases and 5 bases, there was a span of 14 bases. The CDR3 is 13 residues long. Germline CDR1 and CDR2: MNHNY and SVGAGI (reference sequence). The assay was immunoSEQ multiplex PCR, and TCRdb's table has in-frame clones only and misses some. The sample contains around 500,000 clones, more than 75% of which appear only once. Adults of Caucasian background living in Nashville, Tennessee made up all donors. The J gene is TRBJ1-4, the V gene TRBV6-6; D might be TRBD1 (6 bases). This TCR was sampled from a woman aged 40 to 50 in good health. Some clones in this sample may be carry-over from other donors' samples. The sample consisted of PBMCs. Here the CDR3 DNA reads TGTGCCACTTCACACAGGGAGAATGAAAAACTGTTTTTT. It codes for CATSHRENEKLFF.